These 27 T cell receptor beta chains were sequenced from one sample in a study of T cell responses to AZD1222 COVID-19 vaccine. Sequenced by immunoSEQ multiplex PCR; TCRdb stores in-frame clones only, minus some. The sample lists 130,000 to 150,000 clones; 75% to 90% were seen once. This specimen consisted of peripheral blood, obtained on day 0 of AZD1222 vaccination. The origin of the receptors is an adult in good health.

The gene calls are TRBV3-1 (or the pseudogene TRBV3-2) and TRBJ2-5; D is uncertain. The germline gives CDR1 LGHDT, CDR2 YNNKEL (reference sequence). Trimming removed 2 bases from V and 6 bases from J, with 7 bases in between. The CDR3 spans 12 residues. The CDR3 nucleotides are TGTGCCAGCAGCCAATCGTCCCAGACCCAGTACTTC. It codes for CASSQSSQTQYF.

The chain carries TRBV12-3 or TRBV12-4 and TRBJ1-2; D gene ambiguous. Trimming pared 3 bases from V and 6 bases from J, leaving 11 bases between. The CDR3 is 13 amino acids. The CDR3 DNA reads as TGTGCCAGCAGTTTGACGAGAGCGGATGGCTACACCTTC. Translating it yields CASSLTRADGYTF.

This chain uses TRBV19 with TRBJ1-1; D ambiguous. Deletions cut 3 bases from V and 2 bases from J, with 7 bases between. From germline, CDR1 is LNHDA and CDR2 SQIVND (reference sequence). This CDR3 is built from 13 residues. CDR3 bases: TGTGCCAGTAGTATTCGGCCCAACACTGAAGCTTTCTTT. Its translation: CASSIRPNTEAFF.

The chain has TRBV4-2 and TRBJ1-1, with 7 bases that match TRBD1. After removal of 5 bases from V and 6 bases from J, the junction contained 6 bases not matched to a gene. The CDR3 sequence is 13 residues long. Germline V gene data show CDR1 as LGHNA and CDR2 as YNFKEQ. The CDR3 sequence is CASSWGQLAEAFF. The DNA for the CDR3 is TGTGCCAGCAGCTGGGGACAGTTAGCTGAAGCTTTCTTT.

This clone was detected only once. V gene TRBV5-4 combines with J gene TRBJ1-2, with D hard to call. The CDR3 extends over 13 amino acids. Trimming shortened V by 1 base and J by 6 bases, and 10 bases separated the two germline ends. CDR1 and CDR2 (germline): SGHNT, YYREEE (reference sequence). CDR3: CASSLLLTHGYTF. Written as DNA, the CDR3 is TGTGCCAGCAGCTTGTTACTTACTCATGGCTACACCTTC.

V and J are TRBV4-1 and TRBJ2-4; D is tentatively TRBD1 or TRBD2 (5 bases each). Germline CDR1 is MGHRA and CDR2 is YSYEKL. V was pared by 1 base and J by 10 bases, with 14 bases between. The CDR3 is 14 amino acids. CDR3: CASSQGTRGQIQYF. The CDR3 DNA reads TGCGCCAGCAGCCAAGGCACGAGGGGCCAAATTCAGTACTTC.

As DNA, the CDR3 is TGCAGTGCATCGGGACTTTCTGAGCAGTTCTTC. It yields the protein CSASGLSEQFF. V usage is TRBV20-1 and J usage is TRBJ2-1; D possibly corresponds to TRBD2 (6 bases). This CDR3 region has 11 residues. Germline V lookup: CDR1 DFQATT, CDR2 SNEGSKA (reference sequence). Trimming took 6 bases from V and 9 from J, leaving 12 bases between them.

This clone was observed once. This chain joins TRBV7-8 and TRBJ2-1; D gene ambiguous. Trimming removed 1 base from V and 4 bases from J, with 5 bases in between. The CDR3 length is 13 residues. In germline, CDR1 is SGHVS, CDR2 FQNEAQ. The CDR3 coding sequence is TGTGCCAGCAGCTTAGACAGTTACAATGAGCAGTTCTTC. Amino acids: CASSLDSYNEQFF.

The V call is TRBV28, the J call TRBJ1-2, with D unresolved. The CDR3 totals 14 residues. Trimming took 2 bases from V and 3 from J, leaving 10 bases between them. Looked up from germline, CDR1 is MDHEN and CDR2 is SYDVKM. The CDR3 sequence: CASSLGQAYYGYTF. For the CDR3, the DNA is TGTGCCAGCAGTTTAGGGCAGGCCTACTATGGCTACACCTTC.

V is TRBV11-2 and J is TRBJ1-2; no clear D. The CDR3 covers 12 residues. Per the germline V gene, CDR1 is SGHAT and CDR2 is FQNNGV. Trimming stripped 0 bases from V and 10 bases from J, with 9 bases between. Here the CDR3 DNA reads TGTGCCAGCAGCTTAGAAAACAGAAACTACACCTTC. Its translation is CASSLENRNYTF.

In DNA, the CDR3 is TGTGCCAGTAGTAAGGGGGAAGGTCAGCCCCAGCATTTT. Translating it yields CASSKGEGQPQHF. This sequence joins TRBV19 and TRBJ1-5; D is possibly TRBD1 (6 bases). CDR3 length equals 13 residues. V lost 4 bases to trimming and J lost 6 bases, with 10 bases between them. The germline V gene has CDR1 LNHDA and CDR2 SQIVND (reference sequence).

The CDR3 sequence: CASSYSGELFF. CDR3 coding DNA: TGTGCCAGCAGTTACAGCGGGGAGCTGTTTTTT. The V gene is TRBV12-3 or TRBV12-4, the J gene TRBJ2-2; D remains ambiguous. Trimming pared 4 bases from V and 7 bases from J, leaving 4 bases between. This CDR3 region has 11 residues.

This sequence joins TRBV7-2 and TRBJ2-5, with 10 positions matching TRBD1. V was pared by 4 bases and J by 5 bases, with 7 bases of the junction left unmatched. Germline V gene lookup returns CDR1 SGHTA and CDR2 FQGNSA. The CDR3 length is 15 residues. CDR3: CASSSQTGGFETQYF. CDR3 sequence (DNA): TGTGCCAGCAGCTCGCAGACAGGGGGCTTTGAGACCCAGTACTTC.

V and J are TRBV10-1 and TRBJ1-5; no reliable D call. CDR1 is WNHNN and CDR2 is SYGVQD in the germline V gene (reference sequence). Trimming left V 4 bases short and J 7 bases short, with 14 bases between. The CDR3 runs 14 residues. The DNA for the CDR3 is TGCGCCAGCAGTGGCCCGCTTCTCGGACAGCCCCAGCATTTT. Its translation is CASSGPLLGQPQHF.

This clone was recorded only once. CDR3 loop: CASSSGQGGYEQYF. The CDR3 nucleotides are TGTGCCAGCAGCTCCGGACAGGGGGGCTACGAGCAGTACTTC. This chain connects TRBV7-2 to TRBJ2-7, with 10 bases that match TRBD1. Germline values: CDR1 SGHTA, CDR2 FQGNSA. The V segment lost 4 bases and the J segment 3 bases; nucleotides outside the gene matches: 3. The CDR3 contains 14 residues. Full variable domain (remainder filled in from reference TRBV7-2 and TRBJ2-7): GAGVSQSPSNKVTEKGKDVELRCDPISGHTALYWYRQSLGQGLEFLIYFQGNSAPDKSGLPSDRFSAERTGGSVSTLTIQRTQQEDSAVYLCASSSGQGGYEQYFGPGTRLTVT.

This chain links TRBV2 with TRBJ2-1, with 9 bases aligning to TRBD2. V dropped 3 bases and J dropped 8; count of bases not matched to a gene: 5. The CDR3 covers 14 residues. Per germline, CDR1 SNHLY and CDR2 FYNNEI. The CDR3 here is CASSDRLADHEQFF. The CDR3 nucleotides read TGTGCCAGCAGTGATAGACTAGCGGACCATGAGCAGTTCTTC.

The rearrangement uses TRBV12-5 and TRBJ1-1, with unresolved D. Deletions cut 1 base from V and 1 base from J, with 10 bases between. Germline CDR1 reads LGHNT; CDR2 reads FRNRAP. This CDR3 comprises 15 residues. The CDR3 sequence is CASGLGLQKNTEAFF. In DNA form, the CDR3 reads TGTGCTAGTGGTTTGGGGCTGCAGAAGAACACTGAAGCTTTCTTT.

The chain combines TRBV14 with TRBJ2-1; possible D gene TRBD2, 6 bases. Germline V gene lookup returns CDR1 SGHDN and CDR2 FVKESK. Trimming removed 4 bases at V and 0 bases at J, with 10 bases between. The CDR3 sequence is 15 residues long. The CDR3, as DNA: TGTGCCAGCAGCCCGCCCGGGGGCTCCTACAATGAGCAGTTCTTC. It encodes CASSPPGGSYNEQFF.

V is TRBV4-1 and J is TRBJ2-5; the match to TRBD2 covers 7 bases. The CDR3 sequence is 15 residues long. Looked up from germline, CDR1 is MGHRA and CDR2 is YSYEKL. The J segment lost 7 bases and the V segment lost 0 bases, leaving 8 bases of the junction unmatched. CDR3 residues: CASSQEWGREGTQYF. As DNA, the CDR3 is TGCGCCAGCAGCCAAGAGTGGGGCAGGGAGGGGACCCAGTACTTC.

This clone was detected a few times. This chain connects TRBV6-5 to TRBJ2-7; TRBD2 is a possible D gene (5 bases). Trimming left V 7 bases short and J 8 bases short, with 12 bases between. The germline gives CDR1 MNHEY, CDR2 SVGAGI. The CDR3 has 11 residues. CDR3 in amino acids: CASKREEKQYF. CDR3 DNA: TGTGCCAGCAAGAGGGAAGAGAAGCAGTACTTC.

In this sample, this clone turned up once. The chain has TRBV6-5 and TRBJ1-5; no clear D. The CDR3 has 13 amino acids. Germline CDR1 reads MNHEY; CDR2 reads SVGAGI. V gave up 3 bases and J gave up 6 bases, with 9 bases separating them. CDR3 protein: CASSYRLGQPQHF. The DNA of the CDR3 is TGTGCCAGCAGTTATCGTCTGGGTCAGCCCCAGCATTTT.

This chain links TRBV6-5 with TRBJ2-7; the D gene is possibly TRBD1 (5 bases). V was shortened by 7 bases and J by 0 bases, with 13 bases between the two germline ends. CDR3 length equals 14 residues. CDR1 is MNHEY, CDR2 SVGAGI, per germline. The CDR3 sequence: CASTAGLTSYEQYF. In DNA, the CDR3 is TGTGCCAGCACCGCAGGGCTGACCTCCTACGAGCAGTACTTC.

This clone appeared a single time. In DNA form, the CDR3 reads TGTGCCAGCAGCTTAGCCCAAATTCGGGAGAACTCCTACGAGCAGTACTTC. Protein product: CASSLAQIRENSYEQYF. The chain carries TRBV7-9 and TRBJ2-7; D possibly corresponds to TRBD2 (6 bases). Germline V gene sequence: CDR1 SEHNR, CDR2 FQNEAQ (reference sequence). Trimming pared 0 bases from V and 0 bases from J, leaving 15 bases between. The CDR3 runs to 17 residues.

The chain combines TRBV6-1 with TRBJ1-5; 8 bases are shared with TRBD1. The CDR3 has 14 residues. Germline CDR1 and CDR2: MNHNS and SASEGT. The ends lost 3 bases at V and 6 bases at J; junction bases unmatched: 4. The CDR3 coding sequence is TGTGCCAGCAGTGAGGGACAGGTCGGTCAGCCCCAGCATTTT. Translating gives CASSEGQVGQPQHF.

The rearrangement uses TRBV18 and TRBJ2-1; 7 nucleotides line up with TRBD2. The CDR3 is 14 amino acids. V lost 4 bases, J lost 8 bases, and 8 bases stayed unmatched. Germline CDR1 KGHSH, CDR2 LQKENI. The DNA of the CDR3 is TGTGCCAGCTCACTAGGGACTACCGGTTATGAGCAGTTCTTC. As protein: CASSLGTTGYEQFF.

CDR3 coding DNA: TGTGCCAGCAGCCACAACACAGATACGCAGTATTTT. It specifies CASSHNTDTQYF. V is TRBV3-1 (or the pseudogene TRBV3-2) and J is TRBJ2-3; D is unclear. There are 12 residues in the CDR3. Trimming removed 3 bases at V and 2 bases at J, with 3 bases between. CDR1 LGHDT and CDR2 YNNKEL come from the germline V gene (reference sequence).

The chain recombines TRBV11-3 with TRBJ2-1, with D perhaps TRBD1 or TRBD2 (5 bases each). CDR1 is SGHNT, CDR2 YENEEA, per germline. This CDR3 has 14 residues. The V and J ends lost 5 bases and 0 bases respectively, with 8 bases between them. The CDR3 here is CASSEGPSYNEQFF. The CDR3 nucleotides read TGTGCCAGCAGCGAGGGACCCTCCTACAATGAGCAGTTCTTC.